This T cell receptor (beta chain) was captured by sequencing in a study of blood T cell repertoires in COVID-19. In the study overall: The analysed material was cDNA or gDNA that came from T cells, B-cell-depleted T cells, or PBMCs.

Measured with immunoSEQ multiplex PCR; TCRdb has only the in-frame clones, and not every one. The repertoire holds 120,000 to 150,000 clones, with about 87% as singletons. This CDR3 region has 17 residues. V was pared by 1 base and J by 4 bases, with 9 bases of the junction left unmatched. Germline-derived CDR1 and CDR2 are LNHNV and YYDKDF (reference sequence). The clonotype was recovered from a man over 45 who had recovered from COVID-19. Sequencing was carried out using peripheral blood. V gene TRBV15 combines with J gene TRBJ1-2, with 10 bases matching TRBD1. The CDR3 nucleotides are TGTGCCACCAGCAGAGGGGACAGGGGACCACTTCCCTATGGCTACACCTTC. This translates into CATSRGDRGPLPYGYTF.